The entry below gives a single T cell receptor (beta chain) sequence along with its context. The record originates from a study of shared clonotypes between healthy human individuals. The V gene lost 0 bases and the J gene lost 2 bases, with 12 bases spanning the gap. CDR1 is SGHRS and CDR2 is YFSETQ in the germline V gene. The CDR3 is 16 residues long. The protocol was immunoSEQ multiplex PCR, while the TCRdb copy is restricted to in-frame clones and leaves out a portion. The sample lists 1 million to 1.3 million clones; about 80% were seen once. Material: memory CD4+ T cells from PBMCs. As to subset: CD45RA-negative fraction. This sequence was found in a man between 18 and 35 years old in good health. Some clones in this sample may be carry-over from other donors' samples. The V gene is TRBV5-1, the J gene TRBJ1-5; D remains ambiguous. As DNA, the CDR3 is TGCGCCAGCAGCTTGGAGGGTCGGTCGGGCAATCAGCCCCAGCATTTT. It codes for CASSLEGRSGNQPQHF.